These T cell receptor beta chains were read from a single sample in a study of T cell repertoires in cytomegalovirus infection. TCRdb re-analysed the reads in MiXCR, keeping a single row per CDR3 protein. The data contain about 450,000 distinct CDR3 sequences, 25% to 40% of them singletons. What was sequenced was PBMCs. The receptors originated from a human donor in good health (CMV status not recorded). Some clones in this sample may be carry-over from other donors' samples. Both conserved end residues are part of each CDR3. The order of the fields is D gene, V gene, J gene, clone size, CDR3 protein, CDR3 DNA. D genes are given only for firm matches. For some rows the clone size is stated as once, few or many, or as a class when expanded; others skip it.

d_call: .; v_call: TRBV11-3; j_call: TRBJ2-1; clone_size: .; cdr3_aa: CASSLDRSSEQFF; cdr3_nt: TGTGCCAGCAGCTTAGACCGGTCGAGTGAGCAGTTCTTC
d_call: TRBD2; v_call: TRBV19; j_call: TRBJ2-7; clone_size: few; cdr3_aa: CATSSGPGGTYEQYF; cdr3_nt: TGTGCCACCTCCTCCGGCCCGGGGGGGACCTACGAGCAGTACTTC
d_call: TRBD2; v_call: TRBV4-1; j_call: TRBJ2-1; clone_size: .; cdr3_aa: CASSQYLAGAYNEQFF; cdr3_nt: TGCGCCAGCAGCCAATACTTAGCGGGGGCATACAATGAGCAGTTCTTC
d_call: .; v_call: TRBV11-3; j_call: TRBJ2-7; clone_size: many; cdr3_aa: CASSLKGHEQYF; cdr3_nt: TGTGCCAGCAGCTTAAAGGGTCACGAGCAGTACTTC
d_call: .; v_call: TRBV6-2/TRBV6-3; j_call: TRBJ1-2; clone_size: .; cdr3_aa: CASNSRGNYVYTF; cdr3_nt: TGTGCCAGCAACAGTCGGGGTAACTATGTCTACACCTTC
d_call: TRBD1; v_call: TRBV2; j_call: TRBJ1-2; clone_size: .; cdr3_aa: CASRVTGALNYGYTF; cdr3_nt: TGTGCCAGCAGGGTGACAGGGGCTCTCAACTATGGCTACACCTTC
d_call: .; v_call: TRBV7-6; j_call: TRBJ1-6; clone_size: .; cdr3_aa: CASSLDTDHSPLHF; cdr3_nt: TGTGCCAGCAGCTTAGATACAGACCATTCACCCCTCCACTTT
d_call: .; v_call: TRBV7-8; j_call: TRBJ2-1; clone_size: many; cdr3_aa: CASSLENRLHVYNEQFF; cdr3_nt: TGTGCCAGCAGCTTAGAGAACAGGCTCCACGTCTACAATGAGCAGTTCTTC
d_call: TRBD1; v_call: TRBV9; j_call: TRBJ1-4; clone_size: few; cdr3_aa: CASSGTGGSNEKLFF; cdr3_nt: TGTGCCAGCAGCGGTACAGGGGGGAGTAATGAAAAACTGTTTTTT
d_call: TRBD2; v_call: TRBV12-3/TRBV12-4; j_call: TRBJ2-7; clone_size: .; cdr3_aa: CASSYSGGPSYEQYF; cdr3_nt: TGTGCCAGCAGTTATAGCGGGGGCCCCTCCTACGAGCAGTACTTC
d_call: TRBD1; v_call: TRBV6-5; j_call: TRBJ1-1; clone_size: many; cdr3_aa: CASSPSGQPNTEAFF; cdr3_nt: TGTGCCAGCAGTCCGTCGGGACAGCCGAACACTGAAGCTTTCTTT
d_call: .; v_call: TRBV20-1; j_call: TRBJ2-5; clone_size: .; cdr3_aa: CSARDLVSGETQYF; cdr3_nt: TGCAGTGCTAGAGATTTGGTGTCCGGTGAGACCCAGTACTTC
d_call: .; v_call: TRBV7-2; j_call: TRBJ2-4; clone_size: few; cdr3_aa: CASSLRGPPPQYF; cdr3_nt: TGTGCCAGCAGCTTGCGGGGCCCTCCCCCGCAGTACTTC
d_call: .; v_call: TRBV7-6; j_call: TRBJ2-1; clone_size: .; cdr3_aa: CASSASPVGNEQLF; cdr3_nt: TGTGCCAGCAGCGCCAGCCCAGTGGGGAATGAGCAGTTATTC
d_call: TRBD1; v_call: TRBV12-3/TRBV12-4; j_call: TRBJ1-1; clone_size: many; cdr3_aa: CASSSTGFATEAFF; cdr3_nt: TGTGCCAGCAGTTCGACAGGGTTTGCCACTGAAGCTTTCTTT
d_call: .; v_call: TRBV4-3; j_call: TRBJ2-7; clone_size: .; cdr3_aa: CASSSGTLSHEQYF; cdr3_nt: TGCGCCAGCAGCTCCGGGACATTGTCACACGAGCAGTACTTC
d_call: .; v_call: TRBV4-3; j_call: TRBJ1-4; clone_size: .; cdr3_aa: CASSQGQSTNEKLFF; cdr3_nt: TGCGCCAGCAGCCAAGGGCAGTCAACTAATGAAAAACTGTTTTTT
d_call: .; v_call: TRBV7-8; j_call: TRBJ2-7; clone_size: many; cdr3_aa: CASSPTNYEQYF; cdr3_nt: TGTGCCAGCAGCCCGACTAACTACGAGCAGTACTTC
d_call: .; v_call: TRBV6-1; j_call: TRBJ2-1; clone_size: many; cdr3_aa: CASSPEQGVRHNEQFF; cdr3_nt: TGTGCCAGCAGTCCGGAACAGGGCGTCCGCCACAATGAGCAGTTCTTC
d_call: .; v_call: TRBV10-3; j_call: TRBJ1-2; clone_size: few; cdr3_aa: CAISSEGLYGYTF; cdr3_nt: TGTGCCATCAGTTCGGAGGGGCTCTATGGCTACACCTTC
d_call: TRBD1; v_call: TRBV18; j_call: TRBJ1-1; clone_size: .; cdr3_aa: CASSPQGQGHIPDTEAFF; cdr3_nt: TGTGCCAGCTCACCACAGGGACAGGGTCATATACCAGACACTGAAGCTTTCTTT
d_call: .; v_call: TRBV2; j_call: TRBJ1-4; clone_size: .; cdr3_aa: CASRVEKLFF; cdr3_nt: TGTGCCAGCAGGGTTGAAAAACTGTTTTTT
d_call: .; v_call: TRBV2; j_call: TRBJ2-7; clone_size: few; cdr3_aa: CASSEELLYEQYF; cdr3_nt: TGTGCCAGCAGTGAAGAACTGCTCTACGAGCAGTACTTC
d_call: TRBD2; v_call: TRBV12-3/TRBV12-4; j_call: TRBJ2-2; clone_size: few; cdr3_aa: CASRPTSGGSGELFF; cdr3_nt: TGTGCCAGCAGGCCGACTAGCGGGGGGTCCGGGGAGCTGTTTTTT
d_call: TRBD1; v_call: TRBV2; j_call: TRBJ2-7; clone_size: .; cdr3_aa: CASSGTGVYEQYF; cdr3_nt: TGTGCCAGTAGCGGGACAGGGGTGTACGAGCAGTACTTC
d_call: TRBD2; v_call: TRBV19; j_call: TRBJ2-5; clone_size: .; cdr3_aa: CASSGTSGGPQETQYF; cdr3_nt: TGTGCCAGCTCCGGGACTAGCGGGGGCCCTCAAGAGACCCAGTACTTC
d_call: TRBD1; v_call: TRBV5-6; j_call: TRBJ2-1; clone_size: .; cdr3_aa: CASSFRDRDYNEQFF; cdr3_nt: TGTGCCAGCAGCTTTAGGGACAGGGACTACAATGAGCAGTTCTTC
d_call: TRBD2; v_call: TRBV10-3; j_call: TRBJ2-7; clone_size: .; cdr3_aa: CASIAGGSAGRLAEQYF; cdr3_nt: TGTGCCTCCATAGCGGGGGGCTCCGCCGGACGTCTTGCGGAGCAGTACTTC
d_call: .; v_call: TRBV18; j_call: TRBJ1-5; clone_size: .; cdr3_aa: CASSPRRVQVARGNQPQHF; cdr3_nt: TGTGCCAGCTCACCACGTAGGGTACAGGTGGCGCGTGGCAATCAGCCCCAGCATTTT
d_call: TRBD1; v_call: TRBV27; j_call: TRBJ1-6; clone_size: few; cdr3_aa: CASSLRDRNNSPLHF; cdr3_nt: TGTGCCAGCAGTTTACGGGACAGAAATAATTCACCCCTCCACTTT